The clone carrying this TCR beta chain was seen repeatedly, ten times or more. Time point of the sample: newly diagnosed GD, antithyroid drugs for less than 3 months. With RNA extracted from PBMCs as input, the TCR library was made. The diagnosis of Graves' disease used American Thyroid Association guidelines. These data originate in a study of regulatory T cells in long-lasting Graves disease. The TCR beta library used iRepertoire HTBI primers with Arm-PCR amplification of CDR3. Per the original methods: Identified segments across samples numbered roughly 60 TRBV and roughly 15 TRBJ. Using its own MiXCR run on the multiplex PCR reads, TCRdb lists one record per CDR3 protein. These V and J calls originate from TCRdb's pipeline instead of the authors' own analysis. The data hold some 500,000 distinct CDR3 sequences, with 13% observed a single time. This CDR3 is 14 amino acids long. The germline V gene has CDR1 GTSNPN and CDR2 SVGIG (reference sequence). The V gene lost 0 bases and the J gene lost 0 bases, with 8 bases spanning the gap.

The same data also contributed to another study, on T cells in Graves' hyperthyroidism and ophthalmopathy. That source adds: Expanded thyroid clonotypes (above 0.001) were mostly also found in blood.

This clonotype was obtained from a man aged 30-40 years with Graves disease. The V gene is TRBV30, the J gene TRBJ1-1; no reliable D call. The sample was peripheral blood mononuclear cells (PBMCs), taken at new diagnosis, from a patient treated with antithyroid drugs. CDR3 loop: CAWSVLALNTEAFF. DNA for the CDR3: TGTGCCTGGAGTGTACTCGCCTTGAACACTGAAGCTTTCTTT.